This is a list of T cell receptor beta chains from one sample in a study of cytomegalovirus exposure and HLA in healthy donors. This table comes from immunoSEQ multiplex PCR, and its TCRdb copy is limited to in-frame clones, with some not included. The sample includes around 63,000 clones, about 90% of them seen just once. Sequenced material: PBMCs. The receptors stem from a woman in her late teens or twenties in good health and CMV-seronegative. Both conserved end residues are part of each CDR3. A D gene is named only where the DNA matches it firmly. The size of a clone is reported for some rows only, either as once, few or many, or as a class for expanded clones.

D,V,size,J,CDR3,DNA
TRBD2,TRBV5-1,-,TRBJ2-1,CASTPGGLAGANEQFF,TGCGCCAGCACCCCGGGAGGACTAGCCGGGGCCAATGAGCAGTTCTTC
-,TRBV6-1,-,TRBJ1-6,CASSGGYGSQDNSPLHF,TGTGCCAGCAGTGGGGGGTACGGGAGTCAAGATAATTCACCCCTCCACTTT
-,TRBV6-1,-,TRBJ2-1,CASSEVVGGYNEQFF,TGTGCCAGCAGTGAAGTGGTAGGGGGCTACAATGAGCAGTTCTTC
-,TRBV19,-,TRBJ2-5,CASSRGREETQYF,TGTGCCAGTAGTAGGGGGCGCGAGGAGACCCAGTACTTC
TRBD1,TRBV25-1,-,TRBJ2-2,CASSEPGTANGELFF,TGTGCCAGCAGTGAACCGGGGACAGCGAACGGGGAGCTGTTTTTT
TRBD2,TRBV7-9,-,TRBJ2-3,CASSQGLGGDTQYF,TGTGCCAGCAGCCAAGGACTAGGAGGAGATACGCAGTATTTT
-,TRBV27,-,TRBJ1-1,CASSLLGSTEAFF,TGTGCCAGCAGTTTATTGGGGAGCACTGAAGCTTTCTTT
-,TRBV18,-,TRBJ2-7,CASSPTSYEQYF,TGTGCCAGCTCACCTACATCCTACGAGCAGTACTTC
-,TRBV11-2,-,TRBJ2-7,CASSPINRVGDYEQYF,TGTGCCAGCAGCCCCATTAACAGGGTTGGAGACTACGAGCAGTACTTC
TRBD2,TRBV6-1,once,TRBJ2-1,CATRRGAVEQFF,TGTGCAACCAGGCGGGGGGCTGTTGAGCAGTTCTTC
-,TRBV7-2,-,TRBJ1-1,CASSSQQGNTEAFF,TGTGCCAGCAGCTCCCAACAGGGAAACACTGAAGCTTTCTTT
-,TRBV7-9,few,TRBJ1-1,CASSPKGGVFTEAFF,TGTGCCAGCAGCCCGAAGGGGGGGGTATTTACTGAAGCTTTCTTT
-,TRBV6-1,-,TRBJ2-2,CASSEAGFAERIRRELFF,TGTGCCAGCAGTGAGGCGGGTTTCGCCGAACGCATTCGTAGGGAGCTGTTTTTT
TRBD1,TRBV27,-,TRBJ2-7,CASSFLGQGSYEQYF,TGTGCCAGCAGTTTCTTAGGACAGGGGAGCTACGAGCAGTACTTC
-,TRBV7-9,-,TRBJ2-2,CASSLATATGELFF,TGTGCCAGCAGCTTAGCGACAGCGACCGGGGAGCTGTTTTTT
TRBD2,TRBV28,-,TRBJ2-1,CASSLSSGGAYNEQFF,TGTGCCAGCAGTTTAAGTAGCGGGGGGGCATACAATGAGCAGTTCTTC
TRBD1,TRBV18,-,TRBJ2-6,CASSPPNRGAGANVLTF,TGTGCCAGCTCACCTCCCAACAGGGGGGCTGGGGCCAACGTCCTGACTTTC
-,TRBV25-1,-,TRBJ2-7,CASSQHSYEQYF,TGTGCCAGCAGTCAACACAGCTACGAGCAGTACTTC
TRBD1,TRBV7-8,once,TRBJ1-5,CASSSKPGQGLRQPQHF,TGTGCCAGCAGCTCTAAGCCCGGACAGGGGCTAAGACAGCCCCAGCATTTT
-,TRBV11-3,-,TRBJ2-2,CASSPKPGPGELFF,TGTGCCAGCAGCCCGAAACCAGGGCCCGGGGAGCTGTTTTTT
TRBD1,TRBV2,once,TRBJ2-2,CASSGQGVSAGELFF,TGTGCCAGCAGTGGACAGGGGGTATCGGCCGGGGAGCTGTTTTTT
-,TRBV5-6,-,TRBJ1-2,CASSGWAVGGYTF,TGTGCCAGCAGCGGGTGGGCAGTAGGCGGCTACACCTTC
TRBD2,TRBV7-8,-,TRBJ2-3,CASSLEGLAGSTDTQYF,TGTGCCAGCAGCTTAGAGGGACTAGCGGGAAGCACAGATACGCAGTATTTT
-,TRBV10-3,-,TRBJ1-2,CAIREGGDYGYTF,TGTGCCATCAGAGAAGGGGGAGACTATGGCTACACCTTC
TRBD2,TRBV4-1,-,TRBJ2-1,CASSQDLSGRIGNEQFF,TGCGCCAGCAGCCAAGATCTTAGCGGGCGTATTGGCAATGAGCAGTTCTTC
TRBD1,TRBV10-3,-,TRBJ2-3,CAISPGQGVADTQYF,TGTGCCATCTCCCCGGGACAGGGGGTCGCAGATACGCAGTATTTT
-,TRBV5-6,-,TRBJ2-3,CASSLLLGTDTQYF,TGTGCCAGCAGCTTACTCCTCGGGACAGATACGCAGTATTTT
TRBD2,TRBV5-1,-,TRBJ2-5,CASSLSGTSGGGQETQYF,TGCGCCAGCAGCCTATCCGGGACTAGCGGGGGGGGACAAGAGACCCAGTACTTC
TRBD2,TRBV4-1,-,TRBJ2-2,CASSQDGTGGPHTGELFF,TGCGCCAGCAGCCAAGATGGAACGGGAGGGCCACACACCGGGGAGCTGTTTTTT
-,TRBV27,-,TRBJ1-3,CASRIRAGAGGNTIYF,TGTGCCAGCAGAATCCGCGCGGGGGCCGGTGGAAACACCATATATTTT
TRBD1,TRBV6-5,-,TRBJ1-3,CASSLTGGSSGNTIYF,TGTGCCAGCAGTTTAACAGGGGGAAGCTCTGGAAACACCATATATTTT
TRBD1,TRBV15,-,TRBJ1-2,CATSRATGKGGRNGYTF,TGTGCCACCAGCAGAGCGACAGGGAAGGGTGGTCGCAATGGCTACACCTTC
TRBD2,TRBV4-1,-,TRBJ2-1,CASSQGLARGNEQFF,TGCGCCAGCAGCCAAGGACTAGCCCGTGGGAATGAGCAGTTCTTC
TRBD1,TRBV11-1,few,TRBJ1-1,CASSTLQGALGYTEAFF,TGTGCCAGCAGCACACTACAGGGGGCGCTTGGGTACACTGAAGCTTTCTTT
TRBD2,TRBV29-1,-,TRBJ2-1,CSVEEIGWERDSGEQFF,TGCAGCGTTGAAGAAATAGGGTGGGAGCGGGACTCTGGTGAGCAGTTCTTC
-,TRBV27,-,TRBJ1-3,CATRDQYSGNTIYF,TGTGCCACGAGGGATCAATACTCTGGAAACACCATATATTTT
-,TRBV19,-,TRBJ1-1,CASLDSLMNTEAFF,TGTGCCAGCCTGGACAGCCTTATGAACACTGAAGCTTTCTTT
TRBD2,TRBV7-2,-,TRBJ2-1,CASSLGTTFYNEQFF,TGTGCCAGCAGCTTGGGGACTACCTTCTACAATGAGCAGTTCTTC
TRBD1,TRBV7-9,-,TRBJ1-2,CASSFPGQGNYGYTF,TGTGCCAGCAGCTTCCCGGGACAGGGGAACTATGGCTACACCTTC
TRBD2,TRBV4-2,-,TRBJ2-7,CASRVSTSGSYEQYF,TGTGCCAGCAGGGTTTCGACTAGCGGGTCCTACGAGCAGTACTTC
-,TRBV4-1,-,TRBJ2-3,CASSQVDGQTISTDTQYF,TGCGCCAGCAGCCAAGTCGATGGACAAACCATTAGCACAGATACGCAGTATTTT
TRBD2,TRBV28,once,TRBJ2-1,CASRSTGTTRPNEQFF,TGTGCCAGCAGATCCACCGGGACTACCCGCCCCAATGAGCAGTTCTTC
-,TRBV5-1,-,TRBJ2-1,CASSLGTRNSYNEQFF,TGCGCCAGCAGCTTGGGGACAAGGAATAGCTACAATGAGCAGTTCTTC
-,TRBV11-2,-,TRBJ2-7,CASFPIWSRYTYEQYF,TGTGCCAGTTTCCCCATCTGGTCCCGGTATACCTACGAGCAGTACTTC
TRBD1,TRBV9,-,TRBJ1-1,CASSVGPGGRTEAFF,TGTGCCAGCAGCGTAGGGCCAGGGGGTCGCACTGAAGCTTTCTTT
TRBD1,TRBV18,-,TRBJ2-7,CASSPTGGQGPYYEQYF,TGTGCCAGCTCCCCTACCGGGGGACAGGGACCATATTACGAGCAGTACTTC
TRBD1,TRBV25-1,-,TRBJ1-1,CASSRTGSGTEAFF,TGTGCCAGCAGCCGGACAGGGTCGGGCACTGAAGCTTTCTTT
-,TRBV7-8,few,TRBJ2-6,CASSLIALAGANVLTF,TGTGCCAGCAGCTTAATCGCCCTAGCTGGGGCCAACGTCCTGACTTTC
TRBD1,TRBV2,-,TRBJ1-5,CASSEWDRGAGRQPQHF,TGTGCCAGCAGTGAATGGGACAGGGGGGCCGGCCGCCAGCCCCAGCATTTT
-,TRBV19,-,TRBJ2-1,CASSIVRDEQFF,TGTGCCAGTAGTATAGTTCGCGATGAGCAGTTCTTC
-,TRBV28,-,TRBJ1-6,CASSLSRQGLSPLHF,TGTGCCAGCAGTTTAAGTAGGCAGGGCCTCTCACCCCTCCACTTT
TRBD2,TRBV5-1,-,TRBJ2-5,CASSLRALAGNQETQYF,TGCGCCAGCAGCTTGAGGGCCCTAGCGGGAAACCAAGAGACCCAGTACTTC
TRBD1,TRBV28,once,TRBJ2-7,CASVPHGTGDYEQYF,TGTGCCAGCGTCCCGCACGGGACAGGGGACTACGAGCAGTACTTC
TRBD1,TRBV28,-,TRBJ2-7,CASSLFGQGAGDEQYF,TGTGCCAGCAGTTTATTTGGACAGGGGGCGGGGGACGAGCAGTACTTC
-,TRBV27,-,TRBJ1-2,CASSKTWNYGYTF,TGTGCCAGCAGCAAGACTTGGAACTATGGCTACACCTTC
TRBD1,TRBV30,-,TRBJ1-5,CAWSAITGGYQPQHF,TGTGCCTGGAGTGCTATTACAGGGGGATATCAGCCCCAGCATTTT
TRBD1,TRBV19,once,TRBJ2-7,CASSLAGTAYEQYF,TGTGCCAGTAGTCTCGCCGGGACAGCCTACGAGCAGTACTTC
TRBD2,TRBV30,-,TRBJ2-3,CAWSVASGGEDTQYF,TGTGCCTGGAGTGTAGCTAGCGGGGGGGAAGATACGCAGTATTTT
TRBD2,TRBV2,-,TRBJ2-1,CASSGLAGDYNEQFF,TGTGCCAGCAGCGGACTAGCGGGGGACTACAATGAGCAGTTCTTC
-,TRBV11-2,-,TRBJ2-7,CASSLYGHEQYF,TGTGCCAGCAGCTTATACGGTCACGAGCAGTACTTC